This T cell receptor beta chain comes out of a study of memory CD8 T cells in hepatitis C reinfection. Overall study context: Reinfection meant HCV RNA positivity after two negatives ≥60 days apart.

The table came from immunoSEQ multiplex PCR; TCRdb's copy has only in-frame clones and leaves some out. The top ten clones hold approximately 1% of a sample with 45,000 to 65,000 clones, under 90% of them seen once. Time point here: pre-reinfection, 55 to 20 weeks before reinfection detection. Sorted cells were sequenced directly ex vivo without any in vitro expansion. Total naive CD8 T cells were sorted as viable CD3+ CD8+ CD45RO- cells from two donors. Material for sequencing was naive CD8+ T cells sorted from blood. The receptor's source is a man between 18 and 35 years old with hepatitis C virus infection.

CDR3 nucleotide sequence: TGTGCCAGCAGCCCGGGACAGGGACTCTGGGAGCAGTACTTC. This translates into CASSPGQGLWEQYF. This rearrangement joins TRBV5-4 to TRBJ2-7; 9 bases map to TRBD1. V lost 4 bases, J lost 7 bases, and 9 bases stayed unmatched. CDR3 size: 14 residues. Per the germline V gene, CDR1 is SGHNT and CDR2 is YYREEE (reference sequence). The whole variable domain, filled in from reference TRBV5-4 and TRBJ2-7, reads ETGVTQSPTHLIKTRGQQVTLRCSSQSGHNTVSWYQQALGQGPQFIFQYYREEENGRGNFPPRFSGLQFPNYSSELNVNALELDDSALYLCASSPGQGLWEQYFGPGTRLTVT.